Listed below are T cell receptor beta chains from one sample, sequenced in a study of control samples from healthy donors and cancer patients. Measured with immunoSEQ multiplex PCR; TCRdb has only the in-frame clones, and not every one. Of more than 85,000 clones listed, around nine tenths are singletons. Sequenced material: PBMCs. The receptors here all came from a woman aged 60-70 years with lung cancer. Each CDR3 is given with its conserved first and last residue. D genes are given only for firm matches. Clone sizes are given selectively: once, few, many, or a class where the clone is expanded.

j_call d_call clone_size v_call cdr3_aa cdr3_nt
TRBJ1-2 NA NA TRBV30 CAWSVQGGQYGYTF TGTGCCTGGAGTGTACAAGGGGGACAATATGGCTACACCTTC
TRBJ1-5 NA NA TRBV15 CATSRVGLGGLGWNQPQHF TGTGCCACCAGCAGAGTTGGTCTCGGGGGTTTAGGGTGGAATCAGCCCCAGCATTTT
TRBJ1-2 NA NA TRBV15 CATSSTGRGYTF TGTGCCACCAGCAGTACAGGCAGGGGCTACACCTTC
TRBJ1-6 NA NA TRBV14 CASSLWGAAGSPLHF TGTGCCAGCAGCCTGTGGGGCGCAGCGGGTTCACCCCTCCACTTT
TRBJ2-1 NA NA TRBV5-1 CASSLVVGPLSYNEQFF TGCGCCAGCAGCTTGGTCGTGGGCCCCCTCTCCTACAATGAGCAGTTCTTC
TRBJ2-6 TRBD1 NA TRBV19 CASSIVGQGRSGANVLTF TGTGCCAGTAGTATCGTTGGACAGGGAAGATCTGGGGCCAACGTCCTGACTTTC
TRBJ2-1 TRBD2 few TRBV4-3 CASAPGLEAYNEQFF TGCGCCAGCGCCCCGGGACTAGAGGCCTACAATGAGCAGTTCTTC
TRBJ2-3 TRBD2 NA TRBV9 CASSVGLRLTSGRNPSNTDTQYF TGTGCCAGCAGCGTAGGGCTGCGGTTGACTAGCGGGAGGAACCCCTCAAACACAGATACGCAGTATTTT
TRBJ2-2 NA NA TRBV27 CASSSQFGELFF TGTGCCAGCAGTTCCCAGTTCGGGGAGCTGTTTTTT
TRBJ2-2 TRBD2 once TRBV9 CASSVGTSGSVTGELFF TGTGCCAGCAGCGTTGGGACTAGCGGGAGTGTCACCGGGGAGCTGTTTTTT
TRBJ2-1 TRBD2 few TRBV19 CASSIAGGWEQFF TGTGCCAGTAGTATAGCGGGAGGATGGGAGCAGTTCTTC
TRBJ2-2 TRBD2 NA TRBV6-5 CASRTPQRGGGELFF TGTGCCAGCAGAACCCCCCAGCGGGGGGGCGGGGAGCTGTTTTTT
TRBJ2-1 TRBD2 NA TRBV3-1/TRBV3-2 CASSQPTSGGNNEQFF TGTGCCAGCAGCCAACCGACTAGCGGGGGTAACAATGAGCAGTTCTTC
TRBJ1-6 TRBD1 NA TRBV5-5 CASSLDRGSPLHF TGTGCCAGCAGCTTGGACAGGGGTTCACCCCTCCACTTT
TRBJ2-5 NA NA TRBV11-3 CASSLVGAETQYF TGTGCCAGCAGCTTAGTAGGGGCAGAGACCCAGTACTTC
TRBJ2-5 NA NA TRBV11-3 CASSFVGTEETQYF TGTGCCAGCAGCTTCGTCGGGACGGAAGAGACCCAGTACTTC
TRBJ2-3 NA NA TRBV5-6 CASSLRGVTSTDTQYF TGTGCCAGCAGCTTGAGAGGGGTAACTAGCACAGATACGCAGTATTTT